The entry below gives a single T cell receptor beta chain sequence along with its context. This could be a read error, since a much larger clone is one nucleotide away. The data were obtained in a study of T cell repertoires in cytomegalovirus infection. At the level of the study: Public TCR beta signatures were indicative of both CMV infection and a matching HLA type.

TCRdb redid the calling of the reads with MiXCR, one entry per CDR3 protein. The sample has approximately 250,000 distinct CDR3 sequences, 9% to 15% seen once. The CDR3 runs 12 residues. The germline V and J ends were trimmed by 6 bases and 5 bases, with 10 bases remaining between them. The germline CDR1 and CDR2 sequences are MNHNS and SASEGT. V gene TRBV6-1 combines with J gene TRBJ1-2; D not resolved. This receptor was obtained from a human donor in good health (CMV status not recorded). Some clones in this sample may be carry-over from other donors' samples. Specimen: PBMCs. CDR3: CASSEWEYGYTF. The CDR3 DNA reads as TGTGCCAGCAGCGAGTGGGAGTATGGCTACACCTTC.